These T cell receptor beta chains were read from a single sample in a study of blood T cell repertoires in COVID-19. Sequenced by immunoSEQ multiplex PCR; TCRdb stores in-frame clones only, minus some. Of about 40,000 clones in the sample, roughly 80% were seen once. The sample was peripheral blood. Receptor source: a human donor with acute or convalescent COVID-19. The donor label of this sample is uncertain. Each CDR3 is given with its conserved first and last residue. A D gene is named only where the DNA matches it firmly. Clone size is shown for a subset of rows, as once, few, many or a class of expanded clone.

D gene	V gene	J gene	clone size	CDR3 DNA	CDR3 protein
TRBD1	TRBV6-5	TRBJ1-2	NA	TGTGCCAGCAGTTACTCGACAGGGGAATGGGCCTATGGCTACACCTTC	CASSYSTGEWAYGYTF
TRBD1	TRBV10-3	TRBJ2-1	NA	TGTGCCATCAGTGGACAGGGGGCAATTCAGAACAATGAGCAGTTCTTC	CAISGQGAIQNNEQFF
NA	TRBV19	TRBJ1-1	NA	TGTGCCAGTAGTATGCAACAGGGACACCTCATGAACACTGAAGCTTTCTTT	CASSMQQGHLMNTEAFF
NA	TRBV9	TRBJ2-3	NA	TGTGCCAGCAGCGTAGCTCGTCGGGATACGCAGTATTTT	CASSVARRDTQYF
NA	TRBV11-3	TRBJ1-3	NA	TGTGCCAGCAGCTTAGGAGGGCCCAGCTCTGGAAACACCATATATTTT	CASSLGGPSSGNTIYF
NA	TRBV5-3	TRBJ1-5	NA	TGTGCCAGAAGCTTGTTACTAGTGGTTGGGGGCCGTTCTCGCAATCAGCCCCAGCATTTT	CARSLLLVVGGRSRNQPQHF
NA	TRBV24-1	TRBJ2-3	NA	TGTGCCACCAGTGATTTGAGCGGGTCAGAGGATACGCAGTATTTT	CATSDLSGSEDTQYF
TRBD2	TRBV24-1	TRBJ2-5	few	TGTGCCACGTCTTTAGCGGGAGGGGAGACCCAGTACTTC	CATSLAGGETQYF
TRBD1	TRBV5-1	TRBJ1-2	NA	TGCGCCAGCAGTGGGACAGGGGTTCCTGGCTACACCTTC	CASSGTGVPGYTF
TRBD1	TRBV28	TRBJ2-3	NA	TGTGCCAGCAGTCGGGACAGCCCCACAGATACGCAGTATTTT	CASSRDSPTDTQYF
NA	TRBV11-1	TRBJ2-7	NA	TGTGCCAGCAGCTTAGGCGATAGCCTCTACGAGCAGTACTTC	CASSLGDSLYEQYF
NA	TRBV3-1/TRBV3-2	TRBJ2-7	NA	TGTGCCAGCAGCCAAGTGATAGGGGTCGAGCAGTACTTC	CASSQVIGVEQYF
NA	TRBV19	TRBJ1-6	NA	TGTGCCAGTAGTACCCACAGGGATTCACCCCTCCACTTT	CASSTHRDSPLHF
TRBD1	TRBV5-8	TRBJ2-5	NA	TGTGCCAGCAGCTACGGACAGGCGAGGGAGACCCAGTACTTC	CASSYGQARETQYF
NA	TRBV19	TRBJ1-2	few	TGTGCCAGTAGTATTCTTTCCGGTCGCGAATATGGCTACACCTTC	CASSILSGREYGYTF
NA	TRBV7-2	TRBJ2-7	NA	TGTGCCAGCAGCTTACGGAGGAGAGACGAGCAGTACTTC	CASSLRRRDEQYF
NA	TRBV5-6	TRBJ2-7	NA	TGTGCCAGCAGCGGCACCACAGGGCCCTACGAGCAGTACTTC	CASSGTTGPYEQYF
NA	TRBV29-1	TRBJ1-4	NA	TGCAGCGTTGTCGGACACTCAACTAATGAAAAACTGTTTTTT	CSVVGHSTNEKLFF
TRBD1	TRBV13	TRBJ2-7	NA	TGTGCCAGCAGCTTTTGGGGGCAGGGGGCCTACGAGCAGTACTTC	CASSFWGQGAYEQYF
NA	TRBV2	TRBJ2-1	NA	TGTGCCAGCAGGGAAACTCCTTCCTACAATGAGCAGTTCTTC	CASRETPSYNEQFF
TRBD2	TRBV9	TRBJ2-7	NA	TGTGCCAGCGGCACGGGACTAGCGGGGACGAGCGAGCAGTACTTC	CASGTGLAGTSEQYF
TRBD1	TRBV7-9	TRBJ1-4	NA	TGTGCCAGCAGCTCCGGACAGGGACTAAATGAAAAACTGTTTTTT	CASSSGQGLNEKLFF
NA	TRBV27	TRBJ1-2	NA	TGTGCCAGCAGTGGAGGGCTCGTGGGAGTCTACACCTTC	CASSGGLVGVYTF
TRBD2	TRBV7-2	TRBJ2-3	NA	TGTGCCAGCAGCAATACGTGGAGGGGGCTAGCGGGAGTTGAAGATACGCAGTATTTT	CASSNTWRGLAGVEDTQYF
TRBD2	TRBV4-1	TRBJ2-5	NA	TGCGCCAGCAGCCAAGACACCGGGACTAGCGCGGAGACCCAGTACTTC	CASSQDTGTSAETQYF
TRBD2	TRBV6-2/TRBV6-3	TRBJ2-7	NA	TGTGCCAGCAGTTACCCTATGGGGGGGTCCTCCTACGAGCAGTACTTC	CASSYPMGGSSYEQYF
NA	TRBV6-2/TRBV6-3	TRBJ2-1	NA	TGTGCCAGCAGTTCCCCGTTACGGAGCTCCTACAATGAGCAGTTCTTC	CASSSPLRSSYNEQFF
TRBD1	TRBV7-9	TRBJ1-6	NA	TGTGCCAGCAGCTTAGACGCGACAGGGGGTTCACCCCTCCACTTT	CASSLDATGGSPLHF
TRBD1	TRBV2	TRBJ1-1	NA	TGTGCCAGCAGTAGGGGGCAAGGCACTGAAGCTTTCTTT	CASSRGQGTEAFF
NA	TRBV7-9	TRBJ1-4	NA	TGTGCCGGGGGCCCAGCAACTAATGAAAAACTGTTTTTT	CAGGPATNEKLFF
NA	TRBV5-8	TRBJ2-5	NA	TGTGCCAGCAGCCTTAGGGGGTTTCGGGAGACCCAGTACTTC	CASSLRGFRETQYF
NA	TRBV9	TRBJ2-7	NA	TGTGCCAGCAGCGAAAATTCGGACATGACCTACGAGCAGTACTTC	CASSENSDMTYEQYF
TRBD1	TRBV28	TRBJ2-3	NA	TGTGCCAGCAGTGCCGCCGGGACAGGGACGAAAGTTACGCAGTATTTT	CASSAAGTGTKVTQYF
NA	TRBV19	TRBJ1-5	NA	TGTGCCAGTAGAGTTCAGGATAATAGCAATCAGCCCCAGCATTTT	CASRVQDNSNQPQHF
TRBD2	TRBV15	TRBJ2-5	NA	TGTGCCACCAGTAGTAGCGGGACTAGCGTTATGGAGACCCAGTACTTC	CATSSSGTSVMETQYF
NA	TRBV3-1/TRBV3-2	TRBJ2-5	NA	TGTGCCAGCAGCCTCCCCGGGGGGCGGGAGACCCAGTACTTC	CASSLPGGRETQYF
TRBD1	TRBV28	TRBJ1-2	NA	TGTGCCAGCAGTCCGGGGACAGCCCGTTATAACTATGGCTACACCTTC	CASSPGTARYNYGYTF
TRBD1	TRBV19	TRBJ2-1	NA	TGTGCCTCCACTCAGGACAGGGGGCGTAATGAGCAGTTCTTC	CASTQDRGRNEQFF
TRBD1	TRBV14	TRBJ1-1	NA	TGTGCCAGCAGCCTTACTTCGGGCAGGGGGGACACTGAAGCTTTCTTT	CASSLTSGRGDTEAFF
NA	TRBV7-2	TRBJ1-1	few	TGTGCCAGCAGCACTACAACGAACACTGAAGCTTTCTTT	CASSTTTNTEAFF
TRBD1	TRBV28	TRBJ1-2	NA	TGTGCCAGCAGATTATGGACAGGGGAGAACTATGGCTACACCTTC	CASRLWTGENYGYTF
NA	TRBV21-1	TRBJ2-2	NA	TGTGCCAGCAGCATGCGGCGGGGGGCCCACCAAACACCCGGGGAGCTGTTTTTT	CASSMRRGAHQTPGELFF
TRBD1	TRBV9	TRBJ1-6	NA	TGTGCCAGCAGCACCTCGGGACAGGGGAATTCACCCCTCCACTTT	CASSTSGQGNSPLHF
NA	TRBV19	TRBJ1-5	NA	TGTGCCAGTAGGTACGACAGGAGCAATCAGCCCCAGCATTTT	CASRYDRSNQPQHF
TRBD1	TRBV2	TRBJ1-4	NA	TGTGCCAGCAGACCGGGACAGGGTTCGGAAAAACTGTTTTTT	CASRPGQGSEKLFF
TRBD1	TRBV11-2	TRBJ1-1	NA	TGTGCCAGCAGCCGCACCGGGACAGGGAGACTGAACACTGAAGCTTTCTTT	CASSRTGTGRLNTEAFF
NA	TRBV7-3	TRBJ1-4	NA	TGTGCCAGCAGCTTGTCGGGCAGGAGGTATAATGAAAAACTGTTTTTT	CASSLSGRRYNEKLFF
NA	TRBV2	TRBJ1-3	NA	TGTGCCAGCAGTGAAGCGGCAGGGACTGGAAACACCATATATTTT	CASSEAAGTGNTIYF
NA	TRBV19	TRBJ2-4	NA	TGTGCCAGTAGTTTCAGAGGACAGCTATCAGCCAAAAACATTCAGTACTTC	CASSFRGQLSAKNIQYF